This is a list of T cell receptor beta chains from one sample in a study of vaccination effects on CD4 cells after COVID-19. Antigens for these TCRs are unknown. The table came from immunoSEQ multiplex PCR; TCRdb's copy has only in-frame clones and leaves some out. The sample consists of 57,000 or so clones, just under 80% of them appearing once. The sequencing here drew on CD4+ T cells from PBMCs cultured without peptide, taken after COVID-19 vaccination. These receptors were taken from a human donor who received a COVID-19 vaccine. Both conserved end residues are part of each CDR3. A D gene is named only where the DNA matches it firmly. Size is omitted from some rows. Given values are once, few, many or a class for expanded clones.

CDR3aa: CASSKASDRTYGYTF; CDR3nt: TGTGCCAGTAGTAAGGCGAGTGACAGGACCTATGGCTACACCTTC; v_gene: TRBV19; j_gene: TRBJ1-2; d_gene: .; abundance: .
CDR3aa: CATSREGGSREQYF; CDR3nt: TGTGCCACCAGCAGAGAAGGGGGTTCGCGCGAGCAGTACTTC; v_gene: TRBV15; j_gene: TRBJ2-7; d_gene: .; abundance: few
CDR3aa: CASSPGTSAQETQYF; CDR3nt: TGTGCCAGCAGCCCCGGGACTAGCGCCCAAGAGACCCAGTACTTC; v_gene: TRBV3-1/TRBV3-2; j_gene: TRBJ2-5; d_gene: TRBD2; abundance: .
CDR3aa: CASSLPRGDYGYTF; CDR3nt: TGTGCCAGCAGCTTACCCAGGGGGGATTATGGCTACACCTTC; v_gene: TRBV7-9; j_gene: TRBJ1-2; d_gene: TRBD1; abundance: few
CDR3aa: CASSRGQEETQYF; CDR3nt: TGTGCCAGCAGCCGAGGACAGGAAGAGACCCAGTACTTC; v_gene: TRBV5-4; j_gene: TRBJ2-5; d_gene: TRBD1; abundance: .
CDR3aa: CASSGYRSGYTGELFF; CDR3nt: TGTGCCAGCAGCGGGTATCGATCAGGATACACCGGGGAGCTGTTTTTT; v_gene: TRBV3-1/TRBV3-2; j_gene: TRBJ2-2; d_gene: .; abundance: .
CDR3aa: CAWSVLADTQYF; CDR3nt: TGTGCCTGGAGTGTACTAGCAGATACGCAGTATTTT; v_gene: TRBV30; j_gene: TRBJ2-3; d_gene: .; abundance: .
CDR3aa: CASSEERAFNEQFF; CDR3nt: TGTGCCAGCAGTGAAGAGAGGGCTTTCAATGAGCAGTTCTTC; v_gene: TRBV25-1; j_gene: TRBJ2-1; d_gene: .; abundance: .
CDR3aa: CASSGQGNYGYTF; CDR3nt: TGTGCCAGCAGCGGACAGGGAAACTATGGCTACACCTTC; v_gene: TRBV2; j_gene: TRBJ1-2; d_gene: TRBD1; abundance: few
CDR3aa: CASSIYNEQFF; CDR3nt: TGTGCCAGTAGTATATATAATGAGCAGTTCTTC; v_gene: TRBV19; j_gene: TRBJ2-1; d_gene: .; abundance: .
CDR3aa: CASSTGGNTEAFF; CDR3nt: TGTGCCAGCAGCACGGGAGGGAACACTGAAGCTTTCTTT; v_gene: TRBV7-2; j_gene: TRBJ1-1; d_gene: .; abundance: .
CDR3aa: CASRADRVHGYTF; CDR3nt: TGTGCCAGCAGGGCGGACAGGGTCCATGGCTACACCTTC; v_gene: TRBV28; j_gene: TRBJ1-2; d_gene: TRBD1; abundance: .
CDR3aa: CASSLTDSGGAGTGELFF; CDR3nt: TGTGCCAGCAGCTTAACGGATAGCGGGGGGGCCGGGACCGGGGAGCTGTTTTTT; v_gene: TRBV7-3; j_gene: TRBJ2-2; d_gene: TRBD2; abundance: .
CDR3aa: CASSLAAGLDYGYTF; CDR3nt: TGTGCCAGCAGCTTGGCGGCGGGATTGGACTATGGCTACACCTTC; v_gene: TRBV5-4; j_gene: TRBJ1-2; d_gene: .; abundance: .
CDR3aa: CASSLGLASYEQYF; CDR3nt: TGTGCCAGCAGCTTGGGACTAGCTTCCTACGAGCAGTACTTC; v_gene: TRBV5-6; j_gene: TRBJ2-7; d_gene: TRBD2; abundance: .
CDR3aa: CAISGRDLPDTQYF; CDR3nt: TGTGCCATCAGTGGAAGAGACTTACCGGATACGCAGTATTTT; v_gene: TRBV10-3; j_gene: TRBJ2-3; d_gene: .; abundance: .
CDR3aa: CASSLFAVGYNEQFF; CDR3nt: TGTGCCAGCAGCTTATTTGCCGTGGGCTACAATGAGCAGTTCTTC; v_gene: TRBV7-2; j_gene: TRBJ2-1; d_gene: .; abundance: medium-sized
CDR3aa: CSVVSFTSYEQYF; CDR3nt: TGCAGCGTTGTATCCTTTACCTCCTACGAGCAGTACTTC; v_gene: TRBV29-1; j_gene: TRBJ2-7; d_gene: .; abundance: .
CDR3aa: CASSIGQADTQYF; CDR3nt: TGTGCCAGCAGCATCGGACAGGCCGATACGCAGTATTTT; v_gene: TRBV9; j_gene: TRBJ2-3; d_gene: TRBD1; abundance: .
CDR3aa: CASSLAGAEETQYF; CDR3nt: TGCGCCAGCAGCTTGGCCGGGGCCGAAGAGACCCAGTACTTC; v_gene: TRBV5-1; j_gene: TRBJ2-5; d_gene: .; abundance: .
CDR3aa: CASSGVPNEKLFF; CDR3nt: TGTGCCAGCAGCGGAGTACCTAATGAAAAACTGTTTTTT; v_gene: TRBV19; j_gene: TRBJ1-4; d_gene: .; abundance: .
CDR3aa: CAYNRGAVKNIQYF; CDR3nt: TGTGCCTACAACCGGGGGGCAGTTAAAAACATTCAGTACTTC; v_gene: TRBV30; j_gene: TRBJ2-4; d_gene: .; abundance: .
CDR3aa: CASSSGLAGVETQYF; CDR3nt: TGTGCTAGCAGTTCGGGACTAGCGGGAGTAGAGACCCAGTACTTC; v_gene: TRBV7-7; j_gene: TRBJ2-5; d_gene: TRBD2; abundance: .
CDR3aa: CASRPLQFF; CDR3nt: TGTGCCAGCAGGCCCTTGCAGTTCTTC; v_gene: TRBV6-6; j_gene: TRBJ2-1; d_gene: .; abundance: few
CDR3aa: CASSPGLAGRYEQFF; CDR3nt: TGTGCCAGTAGCCCGGGACTAGCGGGTAGGTATGAGCAGTTCTTC; v_gene: TRBV19; j_gene: TRBJ2-1; d_gene: TRBD2; abundance: .
CDR3aa: CASSLWGEQYF; CDR3nt: TGTGCCAGCAGTTTATGGGGCGAGCAGTACTTC; v_gene: TRBV28; j_gene: TRBJ2-7; d_gene: .; abundance: few
CDR3aa: CASSDTGGRSPLHF; CDR3nt: TGTGCCAGCAGCGATACAGGGGGGAGATCACCCCTCCACTTT; v_gene: TRBV5-6; j_gene: TRBJ1-6; d_gene: TRBD1; abundance: .
CDR3aa: CASIKSGGALTEAFF; CDR3nt: TGTGCCAGCATCAAGTCCGGGGGCGCGTTGACTGAAGCTTTCTTT; v_gene: TRBV2; j_gene: TRBJ1-1; d_gene: .; abundance: .
CDR3aa: CASSLVQQGMAPLHF; CDR3nt: TGTGCCAGCAGCTTAGTACAACAGGGGATGGCACCCCTCCACTTT; v_gene: TRBV7-8; j_gene: TRBJ1-6; d_gene: TRBD1; abundance: .
CDR3aa: CASSLGQGNGYTF; CDR3nt: TGTGCCAGCAGCCTCGGACAGGGGAATGGCTACACCTTC; v_gene: TRBV11-2; j_gene: TRBJ1-2; d_gene: TRBD1; abundance: .
CDR3aa: CASSYSSTGAYEQYF; CDR3nt: TGTGCCAGCAGTTACTCTTCGACAGGGGCCTACGAGCAGTACTTC; v_gene: TRBV6-5; j_gene: TRBJ2-7; d_gene: TRBD1; abundance: .
CDR3aa: CASSEDNYGYTF; CDR3nt: TGCGCCAGCAGTGAGGATAACTATGGCTACACCTTC; v_gene: TRBV5-1; j_gene: TRBJ1-2; d_gene: .; abundance: .
CDR3aa: CASSVMGRGEQFF; CDR3nt: TGTGCCAGCAGCGTAATGGGGAGGGGTGAGCAGTTCTTC; v_gene: TRBV9; j_gene: TRBJ2-1; d_gene: TRBD2; abundance: .
CDR3aa: CASSGRGGLAGGNEQFF; CDR3nt: TGCGCCAGCAGCGGGAGGGGCGGACTAGCGGGGGGCAATGAGCAGTTCTTC; v_gene: TRBV5-1; j_gene: TRBJ2-1; d_gene: TRBD2; abundance: .
CDR3aa: CASSQDWGGGGYEQYF; CDR3nt: TGCGCCAGCAGCCAAGATTGGGGAGGGGGAGGCTACGAGCAGTACTTC; v_gene: TRBV4-3; j_gene: TRBJ2-7; d_gene: .; abundance: .
CDR3aa: CASVGSLTNEKLFF; CDR3nt: TGTGCCAGCGTAGGGTCGCTAACCAATGAAAAACTGTTTTTT; v_gene: TRBV6-6; j_gene: TRBJ1-4; d_gene: .; abundance: .
CDR3aa: CASSLLAVEGAQYF; CDR3nt: TGCGCCAGCAGCCTTCTAGCGGTGGAAGGGGCCCAGTACTTC; v_gene: TRBV5-1; j_gene: TRBJ2-5; d_gene: TRBD2; abundance: .
CDR3aa: CASSPSGGETQYF; CDR3nt: TGTGCCAGCAGCCCGAGCGGGGGGGAGACCCAGTACTTC; v_gene: TRBV3-1/TRBV3-2; j_gene: TRBJ2-5; d_gene: TRBD2; abundance: .
CDR3aa: CASSMTSFAEQYF; CDR3nt: TGTGCCAGCAGCATGACGAGTTTCGCCGAGCAGTACTTC; v_gene: TRBV2; j_gene: TRBJ2-7; d_gene: .; abundance: .
CDR3aa: CASSQDGGRGRNQPQHF; CDR3nt: TGCGCCAGCAGCCAAGATGGGGGCAGGGGGCGAAATCAGCCCCAGCATTTT; v_gene: TRBV4-1; j_gene: TRBJ1-5; d_gene: TRBD1; abundance: medium-sized
CDR3aa: CASSLGGVSNQPQHF; CDR3nt: TGTGCCAGCAGTTTAGGAGGGGTTAGCAATCAGCCCCAGCATTTT; v_gene: TRBV28; j_gene: TRBJ1-5; d_gene: .; abundance: few
CDR3aa: CASSQGRDSLNTQYF; CDR3nt: TGTGCCAGCAGTCAAGGCCGGGACAGCCTAAATACCCAGTACTTC; v_gene: TRBV2; j_gene: TRBJ2-5; d_gene: TRBD1; abundance: .
CDR3aa: CATGSVYLNTEAFF; CDR3nt: TGTGCTACCGGTTCGGTGTACTTGAACACTGAAGCTTTCTTT; v_gene: TRBV2; j_gene: TRBJ1-1; d_gene: .; abundance: .
CDR3aa: CAISESKGLAGAGELFF; CDR3nt: TGTGCCATCAGTGAGTCGAAGGGGTTAGCGGGAGCCGGGGAGCTGTTTTTT; v_gene: TRBV10-3; j_gene: TRBJ2-2; d_gene: TRBD2; abundance: .
CDR3aa: CASRGPFADTQYF; CDR3nt: TGTGCCAGCAGGGGTCCATTTGCAGATACGCAGTATTTT; v_gene: TRBV12-3/TRBV12-4; j_gene: TRBJ2-3; d_gene: .; abundance: few